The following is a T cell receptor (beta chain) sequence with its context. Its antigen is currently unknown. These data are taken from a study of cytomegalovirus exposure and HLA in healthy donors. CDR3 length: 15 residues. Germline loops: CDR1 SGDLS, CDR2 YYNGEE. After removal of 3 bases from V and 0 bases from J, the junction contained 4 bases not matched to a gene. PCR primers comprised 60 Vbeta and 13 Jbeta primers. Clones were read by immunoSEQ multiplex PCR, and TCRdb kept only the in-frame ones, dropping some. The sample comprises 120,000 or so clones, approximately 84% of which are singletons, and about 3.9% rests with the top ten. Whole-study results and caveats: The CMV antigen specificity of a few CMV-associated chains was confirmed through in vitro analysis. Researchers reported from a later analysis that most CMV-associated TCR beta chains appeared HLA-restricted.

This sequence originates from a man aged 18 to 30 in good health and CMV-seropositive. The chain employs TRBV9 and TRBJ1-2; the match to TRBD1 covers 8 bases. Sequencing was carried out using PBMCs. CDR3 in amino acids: CASSDGDRTNYGYTF. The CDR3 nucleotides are TGTGCCAGCAGCGATGGGGACAGGACTAACTATGGCTACACCTTC.